Each of the 9 T cell receptor beta chains below was sequenced from the same sample in a study of T cell responses to AZD1222 COVID-19 vaccine. Using immunoSEQ multiplex PCR, the repertoire was profiled, and TCRdb retains in-frame clones only, with some absent. The data show approximately 150,000 clones, roughly 90% seen once. The sample here was peripheral blood, taken 28 days after the second AZD1222 dose. The receptors originated from an adult who received the AZD1222 COVID-19 vaccine.

The chain has TRBV5-8 and TRBJ2-7; D is possibly TRBD2 (6 bases). The CDR3 has 16 amino acids. Looked up from germline, CDR1 is SGHTS and CDR2 is YDEGEE. Trimming took 0 bases from V and 3 from J, leaving 16 bases between them. The CDR3 here is CASSLGEVDRGYEQYF. The CDR3 DNA reads as TGTGCCAGCAGCTTGGGGGAGGTAGACAGAGGCTACGAGCAGTACTTC.

CDR3 DNA sequence: TGTGCCAGCAGTCCCGAGGCCGGGGAGCTGTTTTTT. Protein: CASSPEAGELFF. The chain uses TRBV12-3 or TRBV12-4 and TRBJ2-2; D remains unclear. CDR3 length: 12 amino acids. Trimming removed 5 bases from V and 6 bases from J, with 7 bases in between.

The chain has TRBV4-3 and TRBJ2-5; 10 bases fit TRBD1. With 4 bases clipped from V and 5 bases from J, the junction kept 4 bases outside the gene matches. CDR3 length: 14 amino acids. Germline CDR1 LGHNA, CDR2 YSLEER. Here the CDR3 reads CASSLTGGRETQYF. In nucleotides, the CDR3 is TGCGCCAGCAGCCTGACAGGGGGCCGGGAGACCCAGTACTTC.

The chain is built from TRBV28 and TRBJ1-5; no reliable D call. Germline V gene lookup returns CDR1 MDHEN and CDR2 SYDVKM. This CDR3 is built from 12 residues. Trimming pared 3 bases from V and 7 bases from J, leaving 7 bases between. CDR3 sequence (DNA): TGTGCCAGCAGTTTGGGGAGCCAGCCCCAGCATTTT. It specifies CASSLGSQPQHF. The variable domain in full, with the rest retrieved from reference TRBV28 and TRBJ1-5, is DVKVTQSSRYLVKRTGEKVFLECVQDMDHENMFWYRQDPGLGLRLIYFSYDVKMKEKGDIPEGYSVSREKKERFSLILESASTNQTSMYLCASSLGSQPQHFGDGTRLSIL.

Points on this clone: One junction end does not reproduce the germline sequence, and a read error may be involved. The CDR3 loop reads CASSSGGVQQF. CDR3 bases: TGTGCCAGCAGCTCCGGCGGGGTCCAGCAGTTT. The V gene is TRBV7-9, the J gene TRBJ1-1; D is unclear. The CDR3 runs to 11 residues. CDR1 is SEHNR, CDR2 FQNEAQ, per germline (reference sequence).

The CDR3 region is CASSSASGNTIYF. In nucleotides, the CDR3 is TGTGCCAGCAGCAGCGCCTCTGGAAACACCATATATTTT. The chain joins TRBV7-9 to TRBJ1-3; D ambiguous. This CDR3 spans 13 amino acids. CDR1 and CDR2 from the germline V gene are SEHNR and FQNEAQ (reference sequence). The V end was cut by 5 bases, the J end by 0 bases, with 5 bases between. The entire variable domain, with the rest obtained from reference TRBV7-9 and TRBJ1-3, is as follows: DTGVSQNPRHKITKRGQNVTFRCDPISEHNRLYWYRQTLGQGPEFLTYFQNEAQLEKSRLLSDRFSAERPKGSFSTLEIQRTEQGDSAMYLCASSSASGNTIYFGEGSWLTVV.

The V gene is TRBV29-1, the J gene TRBJ1-1; 10 bases line up with TRBD1. With V trimmed by 7 bases and J by 5 bases, 7 bases remained unmatched. The CDR3 is 13 residues long. Germline assignment: CDR1 SQVTM and CDR2 ANQGSEA. In DNA, the CDR3 is TGCAGCGCGCCGACAGGGGGCGAGACTGAAGCTTTCTTT. Amino acid sequence: CSAPTGGETEAFF. The full variable domain, its missing parts supplied by reference TRBV29-1 and TRBJ1-1, is SAVISQKPSRDICQRGTSLTIQCQVDSQVTMMFWYRQQPGQSLTLIATANQGSEATYESGFVIDKFPISRPNLTFSTLTVSNMSPEDSSIYLCSAPTGGETEAFFGQGTRLTVV.

In its sample, this clone was seen once. This rearrangement joins TRBV3-1 (or the pseudogene TRBV3-2) to TRBJ2-4, with unresolved D. This CDR3 region has 16 residues. Germline V gives CDR1 LGHDT, CDR2 YNNKEL (reference sequence). V dropped 1 base and J dropped 1 base, with 11 bases sitting between them. The CDR3 sequence: CASSQVTESAKNIQYF. The CDR3 DNA reads as TGTGCCAGCAGCCAAGTCACGGAGTCTGCCAAAAACATTCAGTACTTC.

This clone was observed a handful of times. J is TRBJ2-2 and V is TRBV12-3 or TRBV12-4; no definite D call. The CDR3 is 12 amino acids. The V end was cut by 4 bases, the J end by 6 bases, with 6 bases between. The CDR3 DNA reads TGTGCCAGCAGTTGGGGTTCCGGGGAGCTGTTTTTT. Its protein is CASSWGSGELFF.